The 6 T cell receptor beta chains listed next were all sequenced from one sample in a study of CD8 T cells in ankylosing spondylitis. The antigens these receptors bind are not known. Study results and limitations: Seemingly characteristic of ankylosing spondylitis blood was a TCR beta motif consisting of under 10 highly homologous variants.

TCRdb reanalysed the 5' RACE reads using MiXCR and keeps one entry per CDR3 protein. The table has some 330,000 distinct CDR3 sequences, less than 10% seen once. Sequenced: blood, either unsorted or a sorted T cell fraction (not recorded which). These receptors originate from a male donor with ankylosing spondylitis.

The chain joins TRBV14 to TRBJ2-6; D remains unclear. CDR3 length: 17 amino acids. The V gene lost 1 base and the J gene lost 4 bases, with 14 bases spanning the gap. Germline lookup yields CDR1 SGHDN and CDR2 FVKESK. CDR3: CASSQVRYTAGANVLTF. The CDR3 nucleotides read TGTGCCAGCAGCCAAGTAAGGTACACCGCCGGGGCCAACGTCCTGACTTTC. The variable domain in full, completed from reference TRBV14 and TRBJ2-6, reads EAGVTQFPSHSVIEKGQTVTLRCDPISGHDNLYWYRRVMGKEIKFLLHFVKESKQDESGMPNNRFLAERTGGTYSTLKVQPAELEDSGVYFCASSQVRYTAGANVLTFGAGSRLTVL.

In this sample, this clonotype turned up many times. The V gene is TRBV6-5, the J gene TRBJ2-1, with D uncertain. Per the germline V gene, CDR1 is MNHEY and CDR2 is SVGAGI. V lost 2 bases to trimming and J lost 4 bases, with 12 bases between them. This CDR3 contains 15 residues. The CDR3 DNA reads TGTGCCAGCAGTTACCAAGGACCGGAGTACAATGAGCAGTTCTTC. Translating it yields CASSYQGPEYNEQFF.

This clonotype was picked up a small number of times. This chain connects TRBV6-1 to TRBJ1-1; 7 nucleotides agree with TRBD1. This CDR3 contains 13 residues. Per germline, CDR1 MNHNS and CDR2 SASEGT. Losses at the gene ends were 6 bases for V and 7 bases for J; bases not matched to a gene: 8. The CDR3 loop is CASRGDSHNEAFF. The CDR3 DNA reads as TGTGCCAGCAGGGGGGACAGCCACAATGAAGCTTTCTTT.

V is TRBV27 and J is TRBJ2-7; 11 nucleotides match TRBD2. CDR1 is MNHEY, CDR2 SMNVEV, per germline (reference sequence). The CDR3 is made up of 19 amino acids. J gave up 7 bases and V 7 bases, and 24 bases lay outside the gene matches. CDR3 sequence reads: CASTTRGRRLAGTPLEQYF. CDR3 in DNA: TGTGCCAGCACTACCCGGGGCAGGCGACTAGCGGGGACTCCTTTGGAGCAGTACTTC.

This clonotype was seen at least ten times. The chain carries TRBV20-1 and TRBJ1-1; 9 bases match TRBD1. CDR3 length: 14 residues. Looked up from germline, CDR1 is DFQATT and CDR2 is SNEGSKA (reference sequence). With 3 bases clipped from V and 2 bases from J, the junction kept 4 bases outside the gene matches. The CDR3 protein is CSARGQGGNTEAFF. CDR3 DNA sequence: TGCAGTGCTAGGGGACAGGGAGGTAACACTGAAGCTTTCTTT.

This clonotype occurred a few times. The V and J genes are TRBV24-1 and TRBJ2-7, with D perhaps matching TRBD1 (6 bases). CDR1 KGHDR and CDR2 SFDVKD come from the germline V gene. The CDR3 totals 14 residues. V lost 4 bases, J lost 1 base, and 10 bases lay in between. CDR3 DNA: TGTGCCACCAGTGACTCAGGGGTTTCCTACGAGCAGTACTTC. This sequence encodes CATSDSGVSYEQYF.